The sequence of this T cell receptor beta chain was determined in a study of T cell repertoires in cytomegalovirus infection (dated by TCRdb to 2018 to 2020). Study-level background: Recently identified HLA-C-restricted CMV epitopes, whose presentation resists viral immunomodulation, were targeted by peptide stimulations together with well-studied HLA-B-restricted epitopes. Because public TCR beta signatures pointed to carriage of CMV infection together with the matching HLA type, the HLA type of each donor mattered for the analysis. The study at large found these results: The ex vivo response was dominated by HLA-C-restricted CMV-specific TCR beta clonotypes, which also provided the single most frequent clonotype in two of eight donors. Cumulative frequency of public TCR beta family members discriminated carriers of CMV infection plus the relevant HLA type in this cohort and an independent 352-donor cohort.

Note on this clonotype: The antigen it binds to is not known. Base qualities are not recorded, but no much larger clone differs from it by a single base.

CDR1 and CDR2, looked up from the germline V gene (reference sequence), are DFQATT and SNEGSKA. Relative to germline, V is missing 5 bases and J is missing 5 bases, with 10 bases of the junction outside any gene match. The CDR3 starts with the cysteine, ends with the phenylalanine, and has 15 residues. The kept DNA is CDR3 alone, 45 bases in frame from the first base. Sequencing instrument: Illumina HiSeq 1500. Using fastp trimming at Q25 and MiXCR clonotype assembly, TCRdb reanalyzed the public sequencing data and kept in-frame beta chains. CDR3 protein duplicates are merged, each entry listing the most common genes and DNA. This sample lists a few hundred thousand distinct CDR3 sequences; around two fifths were detected once. Roughly 50% of the sample lies in the top ten. The sample's treatment or condition, from its label and the paper: in vitro stimulation with specific CMV peptide epitopes to enrich CMV-specific T cells.

Here the sequenced sample was cultured PBMCs, taken from culture after CMV antigen stimulation. This sequence originates from a human donor in good health (CMV status not recorded). Some clones in this sample may be carry-over from other donors' samples. In this chain, TRBV20-1 is recombined with TRBJ2-7; 12 bases in the junction line up with TRBD2. Read as DNA, the sequence is TGCAGTGCTGAACCTAGCGGGAGGGACTACAACGAGCAGTACTTC. This yields the protein CSAEPSGRDYNEQYF.